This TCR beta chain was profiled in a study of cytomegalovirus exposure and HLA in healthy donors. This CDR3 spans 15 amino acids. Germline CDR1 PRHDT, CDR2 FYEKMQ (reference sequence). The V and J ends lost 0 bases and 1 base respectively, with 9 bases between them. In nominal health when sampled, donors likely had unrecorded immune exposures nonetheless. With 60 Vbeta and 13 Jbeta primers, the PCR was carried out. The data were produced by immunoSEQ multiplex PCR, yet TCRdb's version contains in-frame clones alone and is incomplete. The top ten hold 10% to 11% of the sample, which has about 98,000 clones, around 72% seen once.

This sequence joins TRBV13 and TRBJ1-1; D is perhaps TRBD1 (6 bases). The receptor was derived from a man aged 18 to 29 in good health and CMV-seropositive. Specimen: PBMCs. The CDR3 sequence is CASSLGGGRNTEAFF. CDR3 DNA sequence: TGTGCCAGCAGCTTAGGGGGGGGGCGGAACACTGAAGCTTTCTTT.